One and the same sample provided the 25 T cell receptor beta chains below, sequenced in a study of early T cells in non-severe SARS-CoV-2 infection. TCRdb recomputed calls from the 5' RACE reads with MiXCR, one row per CDR3 protein. The table has 90,000 to 100,000 distinct CDR3 sequences, roughly 13% seen once. The sequenced sample consisted of whole blood. All receptors derive from an adult who was a healthcare worker with PCR-confirmed SARS-CoV-2 infection or an uninfected control (not recorded which).

The sample holds many counts of this clonotype. The V call is TRBV7-2, the J call TRBJ2-2; TRBD1 matches 11 bases. V shed 5 bases and J 7 bases; nucleotides not matched to a gene: 12. CDR3 length equals 17 residues. CDR1 SGHTA and CDR2 FQGNSA come from the germline V gene. The CDR3 sequence: CASSAAGTGGFHGELFF. DNA of the CDR3: TGTGCCAGCAGCGCGGCCGGGACAGGGGGTTTTCACGGGGAGCTGTTTTTT.

There are many counts of this clonotype. The chain joins TRBV6-2 or TRBV6-3 to TRBJ1-2, with no clear D. The V end was cut by 2 bases, the J end by 5 bases, with 21 bases between. This CDR3 has 17 amino acids. Germline-derived CDR1 and CDR2 are MNHEY and SVGEGT. The CDR3 is CASSYGGVGPSQYGYTF. In DNA, the CDR3 is TGTGCCAGCAGTTACGGCGGGGTCGGACCGAGCCAGTATGGCTACACCTTC.

This clonotype appeared many times. V usage is TRBV5-1 and J usage is TRBJ2-3, with D possibly called TRBD1 or TRBD2 (5 bases each). Germline V gene sequence: CDR1 SGHRS, CDR2 YFSETQ. V shed 3 bases and J shed 0 bases, with 8 bases lying between them. There are 14 residues in the CDR3. CDR3 amino acids: CASSYRDSTDTQYF. The CDR3 DNA reads TGCGCCAGCAGCTACCGGGACAGCACAGATACGCAGTATTTT.

This sequence joins TRBV18 and TRBJ2-5; 7 nucleotides agree with TRBD2. Germline CDR1 and CDR2: KGHSH and LQKENI. The length of the CDR3 is 16 residues. V dropped 6 bases and J dropped 5; count of bases not matched to a gene: 15. In nucleotides, the CDR3 is TGTGCCAGCTCTCACGGACTAGAACCCCCTCTGGAGACCCAGTACTTC. Its protein is CASSHGLEPPLETQYF.

Many counts were recorded for this clonotype. This chain joins TRBV29-1 and TRBJ2-1; D remains unclear. CDR1 and CDR2 (germline): SQVTM, ANQGSEA. V lost 4 bases to trimming and J lost 8 bases, with 12 bases between them. CDR3 length: 12 residues. Written as DNA, the CDR3 is TGCAGCGTTGGGTCGTTCGCCGATGAGCAGTTCTTC. This gives the protein CSVGSFADEQFF.

The rearrangement links TRBV6-2 or TRBV6-3 to TRBJ2-2; a weak D match, TRBD2 (7 bases). Germline V gene lookup returns CDR1 MNHEY and CDR2 SVGEGT. Trimming pared 7 bases from V and 3 bases from J, leaving 18 bases between. The CDR3 covers 16 residues. CDR3 residues: CASTPWGGADTGELFF. In DNA, the CDR3 is TGTGCCAGCACCCCCTGGGGGGGGGCGGACACCGGGGAGCTGTTTTTT.

V usage is TRBV5-5 and J usage is TRBJ2-1; 12 bases agree with TRBD2. Trimming cost V 4 bases and J 6 bases; bases outside gene matches: 8. There are 16 residues in the CDR3. Germline loops: CDR1 SGHKS, CDR2 YYEKEE (reference sequence). The CDR3 nucleotides read TGTGCCAGCAGCGAACCTCCTAGCGGGGGGGCCAATGAGCAGTTCTTC. Translation gives CASSEPPSGGANEQFF. Filled out from reference TRBV5-5 and TRBJ2-1, the complete variable domain reads DAGVTQSPTHLIKTRGQQVTLRCSPISGHKSVSWYQQVLGQGPQFIFQYYEKEERGRGNFPDRFSARQFPNYSSELNVNALLLGDSALYLCASSEPPSGGANEQFFGPGTRLTVL.

This clonotype occurred many times. For the CDR3, the DNA is TGTGCCAGCAGCCTCAGGAGTGACACCGGGGAGCTGTTTTTT. This encodes CASSLRSDTGELFF. The chain links TRBV3-1 to TRBJ2-2; the D is unclear. Per the germline V gene, CDR1 is LGHDT and CDR2 is YNNKEL (reference sequence). Trimming took off 4 bases at V and 3 bases at J, with 9 bases between the two ends. The CDR3 is 14 residues long.

V usage is TRBV7-9 and J usage is TRBJ2-3, with 7 nucleotides matching TRBD1. J gave up 4 bases and V 5 bases, and 3 bases lay outside the gene matches. Germline-derived CDR1 and CDR2 are SEHNR and FQNEAQ (reference sequence). CDR3 length equals 13 residues. The DNA for the CDR3 is TGTGCCAGCAGCCAAACAGGGGCAGATACGCAGTATTTT. Amino acids: CASSQTGADTQYF.

This clonotype was recorded many times. The V call is TRBV19, the J call TRBJ1-5; D unclear. CDR1 and CDR2 from the germline V gene are LNHDA and SQIVND (reference sequence). This CDR3 region has 14 residues. Trimming removed 3 bases at V and 0 bases at J, with 6 bases between. This chain's CDR3 is CASSMRSSNQPQHF. The CDR3 nucleotides read TGTGCCAGTAGTATGAGGTCTAGCAATCAGCCCCAGCATTTT.

The chain combines TRBV9 with TRBJ1-4; D unclear. Trimming took 0 bases from V and 8 from J, leaving 11 bases between them. Looked up from germline, CDR1 is SGDLS and CDR2 is YYNGEE. This CDR3 is built from 14 residues. The CDR3 nucleotides are TGTGCCAGCAGCGTAGGTCTTCTGCGGGAAAAACTGTTTTTT. This translates into CASSVGLLREKLFF.

This clonotype was observed many times. The gene calls are TRBV6-2 or TRBV6-3 and TRBJ2-7; tentatively, D is TRBD2 (5 bases). The CDR3 spans 13 residues. The germline gives CDR1 MNHEY, CDR2 SVGEGT. Trimming left V 4 bases short and J 3 bases short, with 10 bases between. CDR3: CASSSSGSYEQYF. In nucleotides, the CDR3 is TGTGCCAGCAGTTCCTCGGGGAGCTACGAGCAGTACTTC.

CDR3 bases: TGTGCCAGCAGCTTAGATATGGGGAATGAGCAGTTCTTC. Translated: CASSLDMGNEQFF. This chain connects TRBV7-2 to TRBJ2-1; no firm D call. This CDR3 has 13 residues. V was shortened by 1 base and J by 7 bases, with 8 bases between the two germline ends. Germline-derived CDR1 and CDR2 are SGHTA and FQGNSA.

This clonotype was picked up many times. J is TRBJ1-6 and V is TRBV18; no firm D call. V was shortened by 3 bases and J by 13 bases, with 13 bases between the two germline ends. This CDR3 is built from 13 residues. Germline V lookup: CDR1 KGHSH, CDR2 LQKENI. CDR3 sequence (DNA): TGTGCCAGCTCACCTGAGGAGATTAGGCCCCTCCACTTT. Translating gives CASSPEEIRPLHF.

This clonotype was picked up many times. This chain connects TRBV11-2 to TRBJ1-1; possibly TRBD1 for D (6 bases). Germline CDR1 SGHAT, CDR2 FQNNGV. The CDR3 totals 12 residues. The germline V and J ends were trimmed by 4 bases and 10 bases, with 13 bases remaining between them. As DNA, the CDR3 is TGTGCCAGCAGCTCGGACCGGGGGCGAGCTTTCTTT. The encoded protein is CASSSDRGRAFF.

Ten or more counts support this clonotype. The chain is built from TRBV20-1 and TRBJ1-5; a weak D match, TRBD1 (5 bases). Germline CDR1 DFQATT, CDR2 SNEGSKA (reference sequence). The CDR3 is 13 amino acids. V was pared by 4 bases and J by 6 bases, with 13 bases between. CDR3 residues: CSATRDPSQPQHF. DNA for the CDR3: TGCAGTGCTACCAGGGACCCCAGTCAGCCCCAGCATTTT.

In this sample, this clonotype turned up many times. The chain couples TRBV7-9 to TRBJ1-2; no firm D call. Trimming removed 7 bases at V and 0 bases at J, with 12 bases between. The CDR3 contains 14 residues. CDR1 and CDR2 from the germline V gene are SEHNR and FQNEAQ (reference sequence). DNA of the CDR3: TGTGCCAGCACCGACCTTCAAACTAACTATGGCTACACCTTC. As protein: CASTDLQTNYGYTF.

This clonotype was counted at least ten times. This sequence joins TRBV6-5 and TRBJ1-2; D might be TRBD1 (6 bases). This CDR3 has 14 amino acids. Per germline, CDR1 MNHEY and CDR2 SVGAGI. Trimming took 6 bases from V and 2 from J, leaving 13 bases between them. Here the CDR3 reads CASRLQGLNYGYTF. The DNA for the CDR3 is TGTGCCAGCAGATTACAGGGACTGAACTATGGCTACACCTTC.

The chain combines TRBV11-2 with TRBJ1-1; weak D call: TRBD1 (6 bases). V lost 1 base, J lost 1 base, and 10 bases lay in between. The CDR3 consists of 15 residues. CDR1 SGHAT and CDR2 FQNNGV come from the germline V gene. CDR3 in amino acids: CASSLAGGTNTEAFF. The CDR3 DNA follows: TGTGCCAGCAGCTTAGCGGGGGGCACGAACACTGAAGCTTTCTTT.

This clonotype was seen more than once but under ten times. CDR3: CARAQDRGDLQDEKLFF. CDR3 nucleotide sequence: TGTGCCAGGGCTCAGGACAGGGGCGATTTACAAGATGAAAAACTGTTTTTT. The chain combines TRBV21-1 with TRBJ1-4; no DNA check was done on the table's D call, TRBD1. TRBV21-1 is labeled a pseudogene. This CDR3 is built from 17 residues.

A word on this clonotype: With a much larger clone just one base away, this may be a read error. J is TRBJ2-3 and V is TRBV7-9; no firm D call. The germline V gene has CDR1 SEHNR and CDR2 FQNEAQ (reference sequence). Trimming took 2 bases from V and 8 from J, leaving 8 bases between them. The CDR3 consists of 12 residues. The CDR3 region has the DNA TGTGCCAGCAGCTTAAGGGCAGTTACGCAGTATTTT. Translation gives CASSLRAVTQYF.

This clonotype was counted ten times or more. The chain joins TRBV7-2 to TRBJ1-2; TRBD1 matches at 7 bases. This CDR3 contains 13 residues. V lost 6 bases to trimming and J lost 2 bases; unmatched junction nucleotides: 3. Germline V gene data show CDR1 as SGHTA and CDR2 as FQGNSA. CDR3 coding DNA: TGTGCCAGCAGTAGGGACAGCAACTATGGCTACACCTTC. It codes for CASSRDSNYGYTF.

This clonotype occurred once. The J gene is TRBJ1-2, the V gene TRBV20-1; no clear D gene. This CDR3 has 11 residues. Trimming left V 6 bases short and J 6 bases short, with 11 bases between. CDR1 and CDR2 from the germline V gene are DFQATT and SNEGSKA (reference sequence). CDR3 region: CSARNHDGYTF. The CDR3 region has the DNA TGCAGTGCCCGAAACCACGATGGCTACACCTTC.

This clonotype was seen a few times. The chain uses TRBV6-2 or TRBV6-3 and TRBJ2-5; the D is unclear. Germline V CDR1 and CDR2: MNHEY, SVGEGT. The CDR3 extends over 12 amino acids. V was shortened by 6 bases and J by 8 bases, with 13 bases between the two germline ends. The CDR3 region has the DNA TGTGCCAGCAGCCCCGTTGGACGTACCCAGTACTTC. It translates to CASSPVGRTQYF.

The chain joins TRBV27 to TRBJ1-1; D uncertain. Trimming pared 5 bases from V and 4 bases from J, leaving 20 bases between. From germline, CDR1 is MNHEY and CDR2 SMNVEV (reference sequence). The CDR3 runs to 16 residues. This CDR3 is CASSRAQSVRGTEAFF. In DNA form, the CDR3 reads TGTGCCAGCAGTCGAGCCCAAAGCGTGAGAGGCACTGAAGCTTTCTTT.